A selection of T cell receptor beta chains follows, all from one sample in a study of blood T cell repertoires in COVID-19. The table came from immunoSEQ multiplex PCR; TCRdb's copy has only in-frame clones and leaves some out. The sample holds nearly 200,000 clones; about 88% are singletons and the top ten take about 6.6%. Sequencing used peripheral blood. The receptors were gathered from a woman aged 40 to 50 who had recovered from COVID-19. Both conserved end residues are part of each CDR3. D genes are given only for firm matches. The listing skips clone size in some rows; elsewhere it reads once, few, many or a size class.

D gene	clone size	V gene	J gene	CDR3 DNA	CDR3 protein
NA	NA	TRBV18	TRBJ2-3	TGTGCCAGCTCACCATGGTCTCAGACGTATAGCGGACACATTGATACGCAGTATTTT	CASSPWSQTYSGHIDTQYF
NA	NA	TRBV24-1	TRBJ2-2	TGTGCCACCAGTGGGACAGCTAACACCGGGGAGCTGTTTTTT	CATSGTANTGELFF
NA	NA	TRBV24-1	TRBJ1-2	TGTGCCACCAGTGATACGACATTTGGCTACACCTTC	CATSDTTFGYTF
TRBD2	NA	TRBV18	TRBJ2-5	TGTGCCAGCTCACCGCGGGGGGGACAAGAGACCCAGTACTTC	CASSPRGGQETQYF
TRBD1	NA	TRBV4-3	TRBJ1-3	TGCGCCAGCAGCTACCGGGACAGGGGGCTCTTATCGGGAAACACCATATATTTT	CASSYRDRGLLSGNTIYF
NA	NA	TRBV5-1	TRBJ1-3	TGCGCCAGCAGCTCAACAACCGGGGGAGGCTCTGGAAACACCATATATTTT	CASSSTTGGGSGNTIYF
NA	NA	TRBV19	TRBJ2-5	TGTGCCAGTAGTGTAGGTAGATCGAACGGAGAGACCCAGTACTTC	CASSVGRSNGETQYF
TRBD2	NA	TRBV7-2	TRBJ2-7	TGTGCCAGCAGCCCGGAGGGACTAGCGGGTCTCTTTTACGAGCAGTACTTC	CASSPEGLAGLFYEQYF
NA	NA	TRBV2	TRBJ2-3	TGTGCCAGCAGTGAAGAGGGCAGGGGCCCCCTCGGGGGCACAGATACGCAGTATTTT	CASSEEGRGPLGGTDTQYF
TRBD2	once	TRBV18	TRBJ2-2	TGTGCCAGCTCACCATCCATACCTCGCAGCGGGGCCACCGGGGAGCTGTTTTTT	CASSPSIPRSGATGELFF
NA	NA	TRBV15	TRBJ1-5	TGTGCCACCAGCAGTGCTCGGGGAAAGAATCAGCCCCAGCATTTT	CATSSARGKNQPQHF
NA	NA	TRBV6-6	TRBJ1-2	TGTGCCAGCAGTTACTCGGTTTCACAGGGAGGGGATGGCTACACCTTC	CASSYSVSQGGDGYTF
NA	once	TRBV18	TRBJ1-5	TGTGCCAGCTCACCACAGCCCCCCCTCGGCAATCAGCCCCAGCATTTT	CASSPQPPLGNQPQHF
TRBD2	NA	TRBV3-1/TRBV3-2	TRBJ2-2	TGTGCCAGCAGAACTACCGGGACTAGGAGCACCGGGGAGCTGTTTTTT	CASRTTGTRSTGELFF
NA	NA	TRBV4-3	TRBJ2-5	TGCGCCAGCAGCCAAAACTACCAAGAGACCCAGTACTTC	CASSQNYQETQYF
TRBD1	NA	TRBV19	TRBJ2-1	TGTGCCAGTAGTACCCCCTGGACAGGAAGGAATGAGCAGTTCTTC	CASSTPWTGRNEQFF
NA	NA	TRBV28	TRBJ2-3	TGTGCCAGCAGTTTATGGGGTAGGGGGGGAGATACGCAGTATTTT	CASSLWGRGGDTQYF
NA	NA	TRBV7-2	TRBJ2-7	TGTGCCAGCAGCGGTCAACAGGGCACCTACGAGCAGTACTTC	CASSGQQGTYEQYF
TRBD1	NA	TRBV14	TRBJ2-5	TGTGCCAGCAGCCAGTTTGGGACAGGGGTCTCCCCCAAAGAGACCCAGTACTTC	CASSQFGTGVSPKETQYF
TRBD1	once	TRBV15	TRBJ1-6	TGTGCCACCAGCAGAGGCCCCGGTTTCGGGACAGCGAATTCACCCCTCCACTTT	CATSRGPGFGTANSPLHF
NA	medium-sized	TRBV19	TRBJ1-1	TGTGCCAGTAGTATAGGGAGGGCAGAGGCTTTCTTT	CASSIGRAEAFF
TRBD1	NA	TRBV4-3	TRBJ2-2	TGCGCCAGCAGCCAAGATCCGACAGGGGGCTTCACCGGGGAGCTGTTTTTT	CASSQDPTGGFTGELFF
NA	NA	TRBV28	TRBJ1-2	TGTGCCAGCAGTCAGGACAGCCTTAACTATGGCTACACCTTC	CASSQDSLNYGYTF
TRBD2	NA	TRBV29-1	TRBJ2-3	TGCAGCTCATCTACACTAGCGCAGTACACAGATACGCAGTATTTT	CSSSTLAQYTDTQYF
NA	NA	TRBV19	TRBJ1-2	TGTGCCAGTACCCAAAAGGAGGGTCGGAACTATGGCTACACCTTC	CASTQKEGRNYGYTF
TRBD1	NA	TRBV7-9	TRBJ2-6	TGTGCCAGCAGCTTAAATCCGGGACAGGGTTTCTCTGGGGCCAACGTCCTGACTTTC	CASSLNPGQGFSGANVLTF
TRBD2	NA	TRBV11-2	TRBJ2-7	TGTGCCAGCAGTGGACTAGCGGGAAACTACGAGCAGTACTTC	CASSGLAGNYEQYF
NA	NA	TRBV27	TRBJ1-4	TGTGCCAGCAGTTTATTTAGTGGCCCGGGAAATGAAAAACTGTTTTTT	CASSLFSGPGNEKLFF
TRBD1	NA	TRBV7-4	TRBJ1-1	TGTGCCAGCAGCTTAGCTCGGCAGGGGGCGCCTGAAGCTTTCTTT	CASSLARQGAPEAFF
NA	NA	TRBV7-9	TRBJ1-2	TGTGCCAGCAGCCGGGACACCTCGTCCGGCTACACCTTC	CASSRDTSSGYTF